This T cell receptor (beta chain) comes out of a study of cytomegalovirus exposure and HLA in healthy donors. Study-level background: Out of 180 million or so T cells, an earlier analysis found over 90 million unique TCR beta sequences in total. Study-wide findings and caveats: Some TCR beta chains (approximately 180 of them) were listed as cytomegalovirus-associated. Researchers reported that a few CMV-associated chains were confirmed in vitro as CMV antigen-specific. Based on reports, TCR beta sequences accurately predicted HLA-A and HLA-B alleles for most subjects.

Both 60 Vbeta primers and 13 Jbeta primers went into the PCR. Data came from immunoSEQ multiplex PCR; TCRdb stores just in-frame clones and leaves some out. Of fewer than 250,000 clones listed, about four fifths are singletons. Concerning this clone itself: Antigen: not known.

Trimming took 6 bases from V and 9 from J, leaving 18 bases between them. Per germline, CDR1 SEHNR and CDR2 FQNEAQ (reference sequence). The CDR3 length is 14 residues. Source material: PBMCs. The sequence was collected from a woman aged 50 to 60 in good health and CMV-seropositive. This chain uses TRBV7-9 with TRBJ2-4; the D gene is possibly TRBD2 (7 bases). For the CDR3, the DNA is TGTGCCAGCAGTTACGAGGGGGGGTTGCGCATTCAGTACTTC. It specifies CASSYEGGLRIQYF.